The 8 T cell receptor beta chains given below trace back to one sample, sequenced in a study of neoadjuvant anti-PD-1 for oral cavity cancer. Sequenced by immunoSEQ multiplex PCR; TCRdb stores in-frame clones only, minus some. The table has under 8,000 clones, roughly four fifths seen once; the top ten hold 2.5% to 3.5%. Sample: PBMCs, taken before nivolumab (anti-PD-1) treatment. The receptors come from a person aged 35-80 years with oral cavity squamous cell carcinoma.

The CDR3 sequence is CASSLIVGQGAGNEQFF. The CDR3 nucleotides are TGTGCCAGCAGCTTAATAGTGGGACAGGGGGCCGGGAATGAGCAGTTCTTC. The chain recombines TRBV5-5 with TRBJ2-1; 12 positions agree with TRBD1. Germline V gene lookup returns CDR1 SGHKS and CDR2 YYEKEE (reference sequence). CDR3 size: 17 residues. Trimming removed 2 bases from V and 7 bases from J; junction bases left unmatched: 10.

CDR3 in DNA: TGTGCCAGCAGCTTATGGAGGGGACAGGGTTCCCAACATCAGCCCCAGCATTTT. This gives the protein CASSLWRGQGSQHQPQHF. The V and J genes are TRBV7-9 and TRBJ1-5; TRBD1 matches 9 bases. The CDR3 covers 18 residues. With V trimmed by 2 bases and J by 5 bases, 13 bases remained unmatched. The germline V gene encodes CDR1 SEHNR and CDR2 FQNEAQ (reference sequence).

The chain combines TRBV7-2 with TRBJ1-4, with D perhaps matching TRBD1 (5 bases). Germline lookup yields CDR1 SGHTA and CDR2 FQGNSA. V lost 4 bases, J lost 7 bases, and 13 bases lay in between. The CDR3 has 14 amino acids. The CDR3 reads CASSSGRSSEKLFF. The CDR3, as DNA: TGTGCCAGCAGCTCGGGGCGGTCGAGTGAAAAACTGTTTTTT.

This clone was found a few times. The chain employs TRBV27 and TRBJ2-3; 9 bases agree with TRBD2. The CDR3 covers 15 residues. The germline V gene has CDR1 MNHEY and CDR2 SMNVEV (reference sequence). V lost 2 bases, J lost 6 bases, and 6 bases stayed unmatched. The CDR3 sequence is CASSLERGDRDTQYF. As DNA, the CDR3 is TGTGCCAGCAGTTTAGAGCGGGGGGATCGGGATACGCAGTATTTT.

The genes are TRBV27 and TRBJ2-7; D perhaps matches TRBD1 (5 bases). CDR1 MNHEY and CDR2 SMNVEV come from the germline V gene (reference sequence). Deletions cut 7 bases from V and 3 bases from J, with 16 bases between. This CDR3 has 14 residues. The CDR3 protein is CASMKGRAYYEQYF. In DNA form, the CDR3 reads TGTGCCAGCATGAAAGGCAGGGCCTACTACGAGCAGTACTTC.

This chain joins TRBV7-2 and TRBJ1-1; tentative D call: TRBD1 (6 bases). This CDR3 is 15 amino acids long. In germline, CDR1 is SGHTA, CDR2 FQGNSA. V was clipped by 0 bases and J by 3 bases, with 11 bases between them. The chain's CDR3 is CASSLANRVDTEAFF. CDR3 coding DNA: TGTGCCAGCAGCTTAGCAAACAGGGTGGACACTGAAGCTTTCTTT. Looking up the rest from reference TRBV7-2 and TRBJ1-1 gives the full variable domain: GAGVSQSPSNKVTEKGKDVELRCDPISGHTALYWYRQSLGQGLEFLIYFQGNSAPDKSGLPSDRFSAERTGGSVSTLTIQRTQQEDSAVYLCASSLANRVDTEAFFGQGTRLTVV.

This chain uses TRBV5-1 with TRBJ2-2; 7 bases fit TRBD2. Trimming at V came to 4 bases and at J to 5 bases, leaving 17 bases not matched to a gene. The CDR3 has 18 amino acids. The germline V gene encodes CDR1 SGHRS and CDR2 YFSETQ. CDR3 in DNA: TGCGCCAGCAGCACCGGGACTACCCTCTCCGCGAGTACCGGGGAGCTGTTTTTT. Translating it yields CASSTGTTLSASTGELFF. The complete variable domain, with remaining parts taken from reference TRBV5-1 and TRBJ2-2, reads KAGVTQTPRYLIKTRGQQVTLSCSPISGHRSVSWYQQTPGQGLQFLFEYFSETQRNKGNFPGRFSGRQFSNSRSEMNVSTLELGDSALYLCASSTGTTLSASTGELFFGEGSRLTVL.

This chain uses TRBV11-3 with TRBJ2-1, with D unresolved. V was shortened by 1 base and J by 0 bases, with 7 bases between the two germline ends. The CDR3 totals 15 residues. Per germline, CDR1 SGHNT and CDR2 YENEEA. CDR3 amino acids: CASSLAGSSYNEQFF. The CDR3 bases are TGTGCCAGCAGCTTAGCGGGCTCCTCCTACAATGAGCAGTTCTTC.